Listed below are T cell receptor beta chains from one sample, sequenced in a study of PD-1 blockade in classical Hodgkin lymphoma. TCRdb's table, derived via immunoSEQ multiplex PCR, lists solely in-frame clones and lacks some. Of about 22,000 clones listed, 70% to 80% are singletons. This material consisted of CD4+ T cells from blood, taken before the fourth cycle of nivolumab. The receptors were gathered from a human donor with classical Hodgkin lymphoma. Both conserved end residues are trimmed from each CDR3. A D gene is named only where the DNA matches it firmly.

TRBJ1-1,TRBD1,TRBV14,ASSQDSLRTGGNEAF
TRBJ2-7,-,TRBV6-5,ASSLRAREQY
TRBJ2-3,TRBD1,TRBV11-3,ASSIRQGADTQY
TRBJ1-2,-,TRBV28,ASSFTPGRAANYGYT
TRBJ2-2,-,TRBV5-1,ASSSETGLTNTGELF
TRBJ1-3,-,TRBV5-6,ASSQQGSGNTIY
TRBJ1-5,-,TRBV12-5,APTRAGVVRPQH
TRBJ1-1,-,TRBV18,ASSQVEKGEAF
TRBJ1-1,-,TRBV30,AWSRQHTEAF
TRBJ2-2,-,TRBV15,ATSTGGIQGAGELF
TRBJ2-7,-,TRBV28,ASMEGAAYEQY
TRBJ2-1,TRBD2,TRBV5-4,ASSLSVGGANEQF
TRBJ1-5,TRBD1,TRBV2,ASSATGGSNQPQH
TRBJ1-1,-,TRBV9,ASSPRRGEGAEAF
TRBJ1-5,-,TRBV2,ASSDLGADNQPQH
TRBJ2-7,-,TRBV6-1,ASRSRPDEQY
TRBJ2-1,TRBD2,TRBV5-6,ASSSGAGVHYNEQF